These T cell receptor beta chains were read from a single sample in a study of blood T cells in healthy people across ages. Using its own MiXCR run on the 5' RACE reads, TCRdb lists one record per CDR3 protein. The sample consists of hundreds of thousands of distinct CDR3 sequences, approximately 52% of them appearing once. The material sequenced was blood. These receptors were collected from an elderly woman in good health. Each CDR3 is given without its conserved first and last residue. The size field is filled for only some rows; it gives once, few, many or a size class.

size	V	CDR3
many	TRBV29-1	SVETSGGPGDEQF
many	TRBV20-1	SASVSARETQY
many	TRBV5-1	ASSYGRETQY
many	TRBV20-1	SANQWTDKSYEQY
many	TRBV20-1	SARDPGEEEAF
.	TRBV28	ASRNPYRKYSNQPQH
few	TRBV30	AGSVNHAWQF
.	TRBV20-1	SAPELARDEQY
.	TRBV6-5	ATTGGRSYNEQF
few	TRBV3-1	ASGGVDTDTQY
.	TRBV27	ASSLRWGAEYEQF
many	TRBV21-1	ASSKAYREGKNIQY
.	TRBV3-1	ASSQGDWYEQY
.	TRBV5-1	ASSLGGTTIDEQY
many	TRBV28	ASRKGSSYEQY
.	TRBV3-1	ANSQDQETQY
many	TRBV10-1	ASSYGDKGGSPLH
few	TRBV27	ASSRKGQNNSPLH
.	TRBV7-2	ASSFLSGGDYEQY
.	TRBV6-5	ASSTGTYYYEQY
.	TRBV5-6	ASSLNAGKGYEQY
few	TRBV4-1	ASSQSSWGNLGNTIY
many	TRBV10-3	AISETASGGPREQY
many	TRBV3-1	ASSPGLAGGQETQY
.	TRBV12-3/TRBV12-4	ASSLVPRDDGANVLT
.	TRBV9	ASSVTGTGSNEQY
.	TRBV10-3	AISRTDNSPLH
.	TRBV7-9	ASTEDSGDTEAF
many	TRBV2	ASSYDGEETQY
many	TRBV7-9	ASSPTGNQPQH
many	TRBV5-1	ASSYHGTSGTTDTQY
many	TRBV3-1	ASSHAGMGEQY